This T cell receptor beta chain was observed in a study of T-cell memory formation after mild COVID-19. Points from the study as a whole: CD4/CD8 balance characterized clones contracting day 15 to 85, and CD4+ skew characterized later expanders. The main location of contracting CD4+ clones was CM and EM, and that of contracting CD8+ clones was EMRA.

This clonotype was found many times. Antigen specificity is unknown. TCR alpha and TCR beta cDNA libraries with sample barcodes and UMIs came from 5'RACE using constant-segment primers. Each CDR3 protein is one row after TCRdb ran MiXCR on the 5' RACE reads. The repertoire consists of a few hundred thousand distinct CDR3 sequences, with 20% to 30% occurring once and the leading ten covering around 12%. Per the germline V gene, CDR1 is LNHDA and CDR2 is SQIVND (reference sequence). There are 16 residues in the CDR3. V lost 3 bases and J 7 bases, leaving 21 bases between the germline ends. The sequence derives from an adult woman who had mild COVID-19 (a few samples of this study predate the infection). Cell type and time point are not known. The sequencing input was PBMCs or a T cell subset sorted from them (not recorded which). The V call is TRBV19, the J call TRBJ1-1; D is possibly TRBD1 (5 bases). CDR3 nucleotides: TGTGCCAGTAGTATCTGGGGGAAACTCATTCAAGATGAAGCTTTCTTT. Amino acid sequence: CASSIWGKLIQDEAFF.